Listed below are T cell receptor beta chains from one sample, sequenced in a study of Ad26.COV2.S vaccination and SARS-CoV-2 variants. Libraries were prepared by immunoSEQ multiplex PCR; TCRdb keeps only in-frame clonotypes and omits some of them. The repertoire holds about 450,000 clones, with roughly 89% as singletons. Sample: peripheral blood, taken in a trial of Ad26.COV2.S vaccine versus placebo. These receptors came from a person between 18 and 59 years old who received the Ad26.COV2.S COVID-19 vaccine or a placebo. Each CDR3 is given with its conserved first and last residue. A D gene is named only where the DNA matches it firmly. Clone sizes are given selectively: once, few, many, or a class where the clone is expanded.

>.|TRBV6-2/TRBV6-3|TRBJ1-6|.
TGTGCCAGCAGTTACCAAGAAAATTCACCCCTCCACTTT
CASSYQENSPLHF
>.|TRBV7-2|TRBJ2-5|.
TGTGCCAGCAGCTTAAGGGGGAAAGAGACCCAGTACTTC
CASSLRGKETQYF
>.|TRBV7-9|TRBJ2-2|few
TGTGCCAGCAGCCTTAGGCGGTCAGGGGCCACCGGGGAGCTGTTTTTT
CASSLRRSGATGELFF
>TRBD1|TRBV5-6|TRBJ1-2|.
TGTGCCAGCACCGGTGACAGGGGATGGAATGGCTACACCTTC
CASTGDRGWNGYTF
>TRBD1|TRBV6-5|TRBJ2-3|.
TGTGCCAGCAGTTCGCGGACAGGGGCCACAGATACGCAGTATTTT
CASSSRTGATDTQYF
>TRBD1|TRBV16|TRBJ1-2|.
TGTGCCAGCAGCCAATGGTCAGGGGGCATCTATGGCTACACCTTC
CASSQWSGGIYGYTF
>.|TRBV11-2|TRBJ2-2|.
TGTGCCAGCAGCCCCCCCTGGAGTGGGGAGCTGTTTTTT
CASSPPWSGELFF
>.|TRBV5-1|TRBJ1-2|.
TGCGCCAGCAGCTTGTTGGGGGGACCAGTCTATGGCTACACCTTC
CASSLLGGPVYGYTF
>.|TRBV27|TRBJ1-2|.
TGTGCCAGCAGTCCAGGGTTTCGGACTATAAATGGCTACACCTTC
CASSPGFRTINGYTF
>TRBD2|TRBV12-5|TRBJ2-1|.
TGTGCTAGTGGTCATGGGACTAGCGAGTCCAATGAGCAGTTCTTC
CASGHGTSESNEQFF
>.|TRBV15|TRBJ2-5|.
TGTGCCACCAGCAGAGACCCCCCGGGGGCGGAGACCCAAGAGACCCAGTACTTC
CATSRDPPGAETQETQYF
>.|TRBV10-1|TRBJ2-2|.
TGCGCCAGCACTGGGCTGAACACCGGGGAGCTGTTTTTT
CASTGLNTGELFF
>TRBD2|TRBV7-3|TRBJ2-3|.
TGTGCCAGCAGCTTCGGTGCTGCCGGCCGGGGGGCAGATACGCAGTATTTT
CASSFGAAGRGADTQYF
>.|TRBV6-6|TRBJ2-5|.
TGTGCCAGCAACACTCTCCAAGAGACCCAGTACTTC
CASNTLQETQYF
>.|TRBV27|TRBJ2-2|.
TGTGCCAGCAGAGAAACAGGGTTCAGGGAGCTGTTTTTT
CASRETGFRELFF
>.|TRBV7-2|TRBJ1-5|.
TGTGCCAGCAGCGGTAGACGCGGTCAGCCCCAGCATTTT
CASSGRRGQPQHF
>TRBD1|TRBV7-9|TRBJ1-6|.
TGTGCCAGCAGCCTTGGGACAGGGCGCGGCTCACCCCTCCACTTT
CASSLGTGRGSPLHF
>TRBD1|TRBV30|TRBJ1-6|.
TGTGCCTGGAGTGTGACCGGACAGGGTGGTCTATCCCCCCTCCACTTT
CAWSVTGQGGLSPLHF
>.|TRBV6-2/TRBV6-3|TRBJ1-1|.
TGTGCCAGCAGTTACTCTCCGGGTAGAGAGACTGAAGCTTTCTTT
CASSYSPGRETEAFF
>.|TRBV19|TRBJ1-1|.
TGTGCCAGTAGTATAGATGAGGTCGAGAACACTGAAGCTTTCTTT
CASSIDEVENTEAFF
>.|TRBV18|TRBJ1-1|.
TGTGCCAGCTCACCCCCCCCACAGGGCACTGAAGCTTTCTTT
CASSPPPQGTEAFF
>TRBD1|TRBV5-1|TRBJ2-1|.
TGCGCCAGCAGGGTCTGGACAGGTTTGTACAATGAGCAGTTCTTC
CASRVWTGLYNEQFF
>.|TRBV9|TRBJ1-1|.
TGTGCCAGCAGCGCGGGAAATGAAGCTTTCTTT
CASSAGNEAFF
>.|TRBV5-1|TRBJ2-7|.
TGCGCCAGCAGCCCCTGGTCCCCCGCCGAGCAGTACTTC
CASSPWSPAEQYF
>.|TRBV12-5|TRBJ2-5|.
TGTGCTAGTGGTTTTTTTCCAGAGACCCAGTACTTC
CASGFFPETQYF
>.|TRBV5-6|TRBJ1-4|.
TGTGCCAGCAGCTTGGACGGGCCAGTGGCCCTGGACGAAAAACTGTTTTTT
CASSLDGPVALDEKLFF
>.|TRBV6-5|TRBJ2-5|.
TGTGCCAGCAGTTCCCACTTAAACACTGTGGCCCAGTACTTC
CASSSHLNTVAQYF
>.|TRBV16|TRBJ2-1|.
TGTGCCAGCAGCCAATTTGGAGGGGTAAATGAGCAGTTCTTC
CASSQFGGVNEQFF
>TRBD2|TRBV5-1|TRBJ2-3|.
TGCGCCAGCAGCATAGCGGGGGATTTCACAGATACGCAGTATTTT
CASSIAGDFTDTQYF
>.|TRBV3-1/TRBV3-2|TRBJ2-5|once
TGTGCCAGCAGCCAAGTTCCCGGGACCTTCGAAGAGACCCAGTACTTC
CASSQVPGTFEETQYF
>.|TRBV11-2|TRBJ2-5|.
TGTGCCAGCAGCCGGACCGGACTCCCAGGTGGGGGGACCCAGTACTTC
CASSRTGLPGGGTQYF
>.|TRBV5-1|TRBJ1-6|once
TGCGCCAGCAGCGTCTCACCCGGGGCTGAGAATTCACCCCTCCACTTT
CASSVSPGAENSPLHF
>.|TRBV7-9|TRBJ2-1|.
TGTGCCAGCAACTCTTTTCGAATCAATGAGCAGTTCTTC
CASNSFRINEQFF
>.|TRBV21-1|TRBJ1-4|.
TGTGCCAGCAGCAAAGGGCGGGGGGTGAGGAGTGAAAAACTGTTTTTT
CASSKGRGVRSEKLFF
>.|TRBV18|TRBJ1-5|.
TGTGCCAGCTCACCAATCTACGCCAAACTCAACAATCAGCCCCAGCATTTT
CASSPIYAKLNNQPQHF
>.|TRBV24-1|TRBJ1-5|once
TGTGCCACCAGTGACCCCGGATGGAATCAGCCCCAGCATTTT
CATSDPGWNQPQHF
>TRBD2|TRBV5-4|TRBJ2-3|.
TGTGCCAGCAGCTTGGGAGGGCAAGCGGGAGTTACAGATACGCAGTATTTT
CASSLGGQAGVTDTQYF
>TRBD1|TRBV12-5|TRBJ1-2|.
TGTGCTAGTGGATTAACCGGGACAGGGGGCCTTGGCTACACCTTC
CASGLTGTGGLGYTF
>.|TRBV18|TRBJ1-6|.
TGTGCCAGCTCACCGGAAAGGAATAATTCACCCCTCCACTTT
CASSPERNNSPLHF
>.|TRBV5-5|TRBJ1-2|.
TGTGCCAGCAGCTACCCATGGCAGGACCACTATGGCTACACCTTC
CASSYPWQDHYGYTF
>.|TRBV18|TRBJ1-3|few
TGTGCCAGCTCACCCCGGGCCGACGGTCGAAACACCATATATTTT
CASSPRADGRNTIYF
>.|TRBV5-1|TRBJ2-2|.
TGCGCCAGCAGCTTGGAACCGGGCAACACCGGGGAGCTGTTTTTT
CASSLEPGNTGELFF
>.|TRBV13|TRBJ2-2|.
TGTGCCAGCAGCTACGGGGGCGAAATTGGCACCGGGGAGCTGTTTTTT
CASSYGGEIGTGELFF
>.|TRBV29-1|TRBJ1-3|.
TGCAGCTGTTCCGGGGTCGCTGGAAACACCATATATTTT
CSCSGVAGNTIYF
>.|TRBV5-1|TRBJ1-5|.
TGCGCCAGCAGCGCCTCTTCAGGGCCTCAGCAGCCCCAGCATTTT
CASSASSGPQQPQHF
>TRBD2|TRBV11-3|TRBJ2-3|few
TGTGCCAGCAGCTCCGGACTAGCGGGCACAGATACGCAGTATTTT
CASSSGLAGTDTQYF
>.|TRBV20-1|TRBJ1-6|once
TGCAGTGCTAGGACTGGGTCACCCCTCCACTTT
CSARTGSPLHF
>TRBD1|TRBV9|TRBJ2-2|few
TGTGCCAGCACCCGGGACAGACTTGCGAACACCGGGGAGCTGTTTTTT
CASTRDRLANTGELFF
>.|TRBV4-2|TRBJ1-4|.
TGTGCCAGCAGCCATCTAACAGGCTCTCCGACTAATGAAAAACTGTTTTTT
CASSHLTGSPTNEKLFF
>.|TRBV19|TRBJ2-7|.
TGTGCCAGTAGTTTATTTGATGATGGGGCAGGCGGCCCCCAGTACTTC
CASSLFDDGAGGPQYF
>.|TRBV27|TRBJ1-2|few
TGTGCCAGCAGTTTAGGAGGCGGCAACTATGGCTACACCTTC
CASSLGGGNYGYTF
>.|TRBV5-1|TRBJ2-3|.
TGCGCCAGCAGCTTGGCCTTGCGTGGTGGGGATACGCAGTATTTT
CASSLALRGGDTQYF
>.|TRBV5-1|TRBJ2-1|.
TGCGCCAGCAGTCCCCCGTCTGGATTGATCTTCAATGAGCAGTTCTTC
CASSPPSGLIFNEQFF
>TRBD2|TRBV7-3|TRBJ2-1|once
TGTGCCAGCAGCCCCAGACTAGCGGGGAACAATGAGCAGTTCTTC
CASSPRLAGNNEQFF